This T cell receptor beta chain was retrieved from a study of T cell responses to AZD1222 COVID-19 vaccine. Sequencing was performed with immunoSEQ multiplex PCR; in TCRdb, only in-frame clones are kept and a portion is missing. The sample yields 150,000 or so clones, around 93% seen once. Points from the study as a whole: At baseline, seropositivity was found in only a handful of AZD1222 recipients. The repertoires were collected only after the peak T cell response. Regions 160-218 and 743-854 dominated among vaccine-associated CD4 TCRs spanning spike.

In the case of this clone: Antigen: not known.

V lost 4 bases to trimming and J lost 5 bases; unmatched junction nucleotides: 9. The CDR3 is 15 amino acids. Germline V lookup: CDR1 SGDLS, CDR2 YYNGEE. This chain links TRBV9 with TRBJ2-7; 10 bases align to TRBD1. This sequence was found in an adult who received the AZD1222 COVID-19 vaccine. Specimen: peripheral blood, collected 28 days after the second AZD1222 dose. The DNA for the CDR3 is TGTGCCAGCAGCCCGCAGGGGACAGGGGTGGACGAGCAGTACTTC. Translating it yields CASSPQGTGVDEQYF.